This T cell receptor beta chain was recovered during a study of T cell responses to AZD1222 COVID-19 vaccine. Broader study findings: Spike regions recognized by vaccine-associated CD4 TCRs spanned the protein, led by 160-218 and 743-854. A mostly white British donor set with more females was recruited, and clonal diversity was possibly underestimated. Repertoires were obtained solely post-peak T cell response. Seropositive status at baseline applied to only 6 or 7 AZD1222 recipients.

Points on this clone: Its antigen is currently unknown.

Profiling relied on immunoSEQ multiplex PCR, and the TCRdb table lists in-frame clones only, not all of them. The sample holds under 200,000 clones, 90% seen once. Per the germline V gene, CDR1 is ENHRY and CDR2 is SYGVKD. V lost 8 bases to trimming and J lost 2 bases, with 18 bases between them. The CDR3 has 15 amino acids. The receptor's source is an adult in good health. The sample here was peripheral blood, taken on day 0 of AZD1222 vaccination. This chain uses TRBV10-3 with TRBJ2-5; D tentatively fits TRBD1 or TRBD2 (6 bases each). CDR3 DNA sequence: TGTGCCATCGCTCAGGGGCAGGGAGGTCAAGAGACCCAGTACTTC. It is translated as CAIAQGQGGQETQYF.